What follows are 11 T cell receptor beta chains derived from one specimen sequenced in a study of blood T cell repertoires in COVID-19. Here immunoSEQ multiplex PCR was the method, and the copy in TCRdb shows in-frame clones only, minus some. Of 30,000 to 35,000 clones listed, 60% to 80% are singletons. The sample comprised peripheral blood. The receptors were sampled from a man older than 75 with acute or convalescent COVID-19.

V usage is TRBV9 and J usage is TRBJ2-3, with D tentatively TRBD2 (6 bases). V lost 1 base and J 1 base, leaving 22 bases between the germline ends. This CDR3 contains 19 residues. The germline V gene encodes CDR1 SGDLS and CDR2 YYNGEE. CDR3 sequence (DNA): TGTGCCAGCAGCGTACCCGCAGGAGGGGCGAAAGGGGGCACAGATACGCAGTATTTT. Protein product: CASSVPAGGAKGGTDTQYF. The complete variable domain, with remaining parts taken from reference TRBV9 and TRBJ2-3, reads DSGVTQTPKHLITATGQRVTLRCSPRSGDLSVYWYQQSLDQGLQFLIQYYNGEERAKGNILERFSAQQFPDLHSELNLSSLELGDSALYFCASSVPAGGAKGGTDTQYFGPGTRLTVL.

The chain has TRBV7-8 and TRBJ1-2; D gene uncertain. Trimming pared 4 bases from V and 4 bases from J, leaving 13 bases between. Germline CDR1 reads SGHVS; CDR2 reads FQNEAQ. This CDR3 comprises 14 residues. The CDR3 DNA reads TGTGCCAGCAGCTCCCGGGGAGAGCTCTATGGCTACACCTTC. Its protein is CASSSRGELYGYTF.

The chain's CDR3 is CASLTEGNEQFF. Here the CDR3 DNA reads TGTGCCAGCCTAACGGAGGGAAATGAGCAGTTCTTC. The chain links TRBV6-4 to TRBJ2-1; a possible D gene is TRBD2 (6 bases). The germline V and J ends were trimmed by 8 bases and 7 bases, with 12 bases remaining between them. CDR1 is MRHNA and CDR2 is SNTAGT in the germline V gene. The CDR3 contains 12 residues.

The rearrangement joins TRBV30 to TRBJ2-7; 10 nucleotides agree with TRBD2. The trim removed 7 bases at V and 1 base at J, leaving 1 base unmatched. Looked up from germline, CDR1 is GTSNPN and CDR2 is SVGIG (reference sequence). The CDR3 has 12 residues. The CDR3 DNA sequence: TGTGCCTCTAGCGGGAGTTCCTACGAGCAGTACTTC. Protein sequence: CASSGSSYEQYF.

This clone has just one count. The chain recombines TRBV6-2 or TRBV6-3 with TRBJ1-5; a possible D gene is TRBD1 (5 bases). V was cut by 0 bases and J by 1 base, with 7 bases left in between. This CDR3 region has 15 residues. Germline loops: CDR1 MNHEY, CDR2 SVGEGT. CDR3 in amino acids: CASSYSGASNQPQHF. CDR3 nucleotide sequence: TGTGCCAGCAGTTACTCAGGGGCCAGCAATCAGCCCCAGCATTTT.

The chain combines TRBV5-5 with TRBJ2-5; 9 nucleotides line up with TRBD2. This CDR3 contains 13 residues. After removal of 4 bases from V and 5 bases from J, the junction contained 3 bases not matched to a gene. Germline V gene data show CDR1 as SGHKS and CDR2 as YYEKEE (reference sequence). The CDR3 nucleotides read TGTGCCAGCAGCGGCGGGGGGGTTGAGACCCAGTACTTC. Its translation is CASSGGGVETQYF.

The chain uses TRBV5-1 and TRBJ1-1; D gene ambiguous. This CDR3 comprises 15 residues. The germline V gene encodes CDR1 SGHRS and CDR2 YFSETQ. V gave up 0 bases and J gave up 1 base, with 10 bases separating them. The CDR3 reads CASSLDGGWNTEAFF. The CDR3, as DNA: TGCGCCAGCAGCTTGGACGGCGGATGGAACACTGAAGCTTTCTTT.

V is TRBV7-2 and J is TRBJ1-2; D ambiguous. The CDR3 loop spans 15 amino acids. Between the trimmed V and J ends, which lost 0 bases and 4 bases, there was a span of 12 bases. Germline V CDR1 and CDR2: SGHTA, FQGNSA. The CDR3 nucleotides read TGTGCCAGCAGCTTAGCTTTGGAGGTTGGCTATGGCTACACCTTC. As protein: CASSLALEVGYGYTF.

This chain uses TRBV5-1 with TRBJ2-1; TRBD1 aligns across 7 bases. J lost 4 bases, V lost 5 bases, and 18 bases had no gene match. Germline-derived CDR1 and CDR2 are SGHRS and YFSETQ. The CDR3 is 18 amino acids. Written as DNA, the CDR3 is TGCGCCAGCAGGGGGTGGTCAGCCGGGACAGAATATTACAATGAGCAGTTCTTC. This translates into CASRGWSAGTEYYNEQFF.

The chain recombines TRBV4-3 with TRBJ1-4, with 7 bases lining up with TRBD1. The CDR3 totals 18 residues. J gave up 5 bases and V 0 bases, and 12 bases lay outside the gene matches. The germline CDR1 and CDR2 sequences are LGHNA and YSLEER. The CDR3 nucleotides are TGCGCCAGCAGCCAAGATTTGCGACAGGGTGGAGGCAATGAAAAACTGTTTTTT. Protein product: CASSQDLRQGGGNEKLFF.

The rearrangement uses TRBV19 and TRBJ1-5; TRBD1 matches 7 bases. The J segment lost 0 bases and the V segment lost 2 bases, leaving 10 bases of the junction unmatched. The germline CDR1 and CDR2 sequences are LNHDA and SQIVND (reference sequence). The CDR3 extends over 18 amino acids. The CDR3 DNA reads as TGTGCCAGTAGTATATCGGGACAGCAATATTATAGCAATCAGCCCCAGCATTTT. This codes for CASSISGQQYYSNQPQHF.